These 3 T cell receptor beta chains came from one sample sequenced in a study of blood T cell repertoires in COVID-19 (dated by TCRdb to between 2020 and 2021). Receptor libraries were prepared by the immunoSEQ multiplex PCR assay. Not all clones reach the TCRdb copy of this immuneACCESS table, which keeps in-frame sequences only. Checked studies attribute under half of the gap to unresolved V genes and leave the rest unexplained. This sample gives 250,000 or so clones in total; around nine tenths of them show up just once. The top ten hold about 2.9% of the sample. The sequencing sample was made of PBMCs or T cells enriched from blood (not recorded which). The receptors come from a woman between 40 and 55 years old who had been exposed to COVID-19.

The chain uses TRBV5-1 and TRBJ2-5, with D uncertain. Trimming shortened V by 1 base and J by 9 bases, and 13 bases separated the two germline ends. Looked up from germline, CDR1 is SGHRS and CDR2 is YFSETQ. This CDR3 has 13 residues. The chain's CDR3 is CASSLFGGEPQYF. DNA of the CDR3: TGCGCCAGCAGCTTGTTCGGCGGTGAGCCCCAGTACTTC. Full variable domain (remainder filled in from reference TRBV5-1 and TRBJ2-5): KAGVTQTPRYLIKTRGQQVTLSCSPISGHRSVSWYQQTPGQGLQFLFEYFSETQRNKGNFPGRFSGRQFSNSRSEMNVSTLELGDSALYLCASSLFGGEPQYFGPGTRLLVL.

The V call is TRBV5-4, the J call TRBJ2-2; D gene uncertain. The CDR3 loop spans 11 amino acids. Germline V lookup: CDR1 SGHNT, CDR2 YYREEE (reference sequence). The CDR3 coding sequence is TGTGCAGAGGTTGCTTCCGGGGAGCTGTTTTTT. Its translation is CAEVASGELFF.

V is TRBV6-2 or TRBV6-3 and J is TRBJ2-7; the match to TRBD2 covers 9 bases. From germline, CDR1 is MNHEY and CDR2 SVGEGT. The CDR3 consists of 18 residues. With 2 bases clipped from V and 6 bases from J, the junction kept 17 bases outside the gene matches. The CDR3 nucleotides are TGTGCCAGCAGTTACCCCGGAAGACTAGCGGAGACCCTAGGCGAGCAGTACGTC. As protein: CASSYPGRLAETLGEQYV.